This TCR beta chain is drawn from a study of blood T cell repertoires in COVID-19. In the study overall: Both acute and convalescent COVID-19 samples were obtained from the United States, Italy and Spain. Nucleic acid was either cDNA or gDNA, and it came from T cells, B-cell-depleted T cells, or PBMCs.

Methods used by the authors: Estimation of nucleated cell counts relied on the amplification of reference gene primers. Data came from immunoSEQ multiplex PCR; TCRdb stores just in-frame clones and leaves some out. From that table come the V and J calls and clone size; the DNA was used to work out D and trimming. The table records a few hundred thousand clones, around nine tenths of them present only once. J was trimmed by 5 bases and V by 1 base; bases with no gene match: 6. Germline-derived CDR1 and CDR2 are MNHNS and SASEGT. The CDR3 extends over 17 amino acids. The cohort comprised adults aged roughly 18 to 95 years residing in under 30 US areas.

The genes are TRBV6-1 and TRBJ2-2; 11 nucleotides match TRBD2. This TCR was recovered from a young woman who had been exposed to COVID-19. Specimen: PBMCs or T cells enriched from blood (not recorded which). The CDR3: CASSEGLAGGRTGELFF. The CDR3 region has the DNA TGTGCCAGCAGTGAAGGGTTAGCGGGAGGGCGTACCGGGGAGCTGTTTTTT.